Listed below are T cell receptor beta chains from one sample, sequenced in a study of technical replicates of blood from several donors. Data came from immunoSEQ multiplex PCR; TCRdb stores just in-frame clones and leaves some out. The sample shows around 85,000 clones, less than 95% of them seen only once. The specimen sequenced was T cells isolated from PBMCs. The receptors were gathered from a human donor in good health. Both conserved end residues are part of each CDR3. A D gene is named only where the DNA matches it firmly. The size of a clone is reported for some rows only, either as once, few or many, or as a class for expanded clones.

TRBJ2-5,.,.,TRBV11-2,TGTGCCAGCCGGGGATTCGGAGAGACCCAGTACTTC,CASRGFGETQYF
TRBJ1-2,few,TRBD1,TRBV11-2,TGTGCCAGCAGCCTACAGGGGTGGGAAGGCTACACCTTC,CASSLQGWEGYTF
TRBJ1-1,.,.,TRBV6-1,TGTGCCAGCAGCCTCCAGGGGGAAGCTTTCTTT,CASSLQGEAFF
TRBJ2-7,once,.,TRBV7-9,TGTGCCAGCACCCCCCAAGGGGGGGCTATCTACGAGCAGTACTTC,CASTPQGGAIYEQYF
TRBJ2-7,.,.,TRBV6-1,TGTGCCAGCAGTGGATTTACAGAAACCTACGAGCAGTACTTC,CASSGFTETYEQYF
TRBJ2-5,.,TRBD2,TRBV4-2,TGTGCCAGCAGCCAACTTATAGCGGGGGGCTTGGAGACCCAGTACTTC,CASSQLIAGGLETQYF
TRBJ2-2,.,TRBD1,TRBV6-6,TGTGCCAGCAGTTACCCCGGGACAGCGAACACCGGGGAGCTGTTTTTT,CASSYPGTANTGELFF
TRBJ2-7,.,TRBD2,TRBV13,TGTGCCAGCAGCTTAATTCTAGCGGGACGCGACGAGCAGTACTTC,CASSLILAGRDEQYF
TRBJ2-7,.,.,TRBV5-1,TGCGCCAGCAGCTTCCTAGAGCTAGCCTACGAGCAGTACTTC,CASSFLELAYEQYF
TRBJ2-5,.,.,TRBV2,TGTGCCAGCGCTTTAGTAGAAGAGACCCAGTACTTC,CASALVEETQYF